The source of this TCR beta chain is a study of blood T cells in healthy people across ages. Alongside a J-beta primer mix, a sample-barcoded 5' primer served in a second PCR lasting roughly 6 to 11 cycles. TCRdb reprocessed the 5' RACE reads via MiXCR and lists one record per CDR3 protein. The data show some 760,000 distinct CDR3 sequences, roughly 25% seen once. Sample donors were healthy Caucasian individuals that came from Russia, aged roughly 6 to 95. Germline CDR1 and CDR2: ENHRY and SYGVKD. The CDR3 contains 17 residues. The V end lost 2 bases, the J end lost 2 bases, and 18 bases lay between the germline ends. These data are also associated with another study on T cells of mothers and their children.

The gene calls are TRBV10-3 and TRBJ2-5; D might be TRBD1 (6 bases). The receptor was derived from a boy aged 10-17 years in good health. Sequencing input: blood. The CDR3, as DNA: TGTGCCATCAGTGAGGTCGACAGGTCGGACCTTCAAGAGACCCAGTACTTC. Amino acid sequence: CAISEVDRSDLQETQYF.